The clone carrying this TCR beta chain was observed many times. Its specificity is not known. This sample's TCRbeta library carried unique molecular identifier barcodes. TCRdb independently ran MiXCR on the PCR reads; one entry per CDR3 protein. The data hold around 450,000 distinct CDR3 sequences, with under 12% observed a single time. V was cut by 3 bases and J by 8 bases, with 6 bases left in between. Germline V gene data show CDR1 as KGHDR and CDR2 as SFDVKD. The CDR3 length is 11 residues. This sample is drawn from a study of T-cell reconstitution after alpha-beta-depleted transplantation in children. Whole-study findings and limits: Once a year had passed after transplant, T-cell counts and diversity came mostly from newly produced T cells. About two months after transplant, alpha-beta T cells reportedly came from several hundred expanded graft clones.

The sequence was collected from a child under 10 years old with inherited bone marrow failure, due to receive a stem cell transplant. The chain is built from TRBV24-1 and TRBJ1-2; unclear D gene. The sample here was PBMCs, taken before TCRalphabeta/CD19-depleted stem cell transplant. The CDR3 DNA sequence: TGTGCCACCAGTGATCCGGAGGGCTACACCTTC. Its protein product is CATSDPEGYTF.